These T cell receptor beta chains were read from a single sample in a study of blood T cells in healthy people across ages. TCRdb ran MiXCR on the 5' RACE reads and lists one entry per CDR3 protein. The repertoire holds roughly 800,000 distinct CDR3 sequences, with approximately 24% as singletons. The data were also submitted as part of a second study, on T cells of mothers and their children.

Sequences were obtained from blood. The receptors here all came from a boy aged 10-17 years in good health. Both conserved end residues are part of each CDR3. A D gene is named only where the DNA matches it firmly. Clone size is not always given. Where it is, it says once, few, many or a class for expanded clones.

j_call d_call clone_size v_call cdr3_aa cdr3_nt
TRBJ2-1 - few TRBV9 CASSEGDAYNEQFF TGTGCCAGCAGCGAGGGGGACGCGTACAATGAGCAGTTCTTC
TRBJ2-7 - - TRBV20-1 CSARRGYSYEQYF TGCAGTGCTAGAAGGGGCTATTCCTACGAGCAGTACTTC
TRBJ1-2 - - TRBV20-1 CSTRDLGASSGYTF TGCAGTACTAGAGATCTGGGGGCCTCGAGTGGCTACACCTTC
TRBJ2-7 TRBD2 few TRBV7-2 CASSLAQVAGTYEQYF TGTGCCAGCAGCTTAGCGCAGGTAGCGGGGACCTACGAGCAGTACTTC
TRBJ2-3 - - TRBV11-2 CASSLAGTRDTQYF TGTGCCAGCAGCTTAGCCGGGACTCGGGATACGCAGTATTTT
TRBJ1-1 - - TRBV11-2 CASSPPLIGYTEAFF TGTGCCAGCAGCCCCCCTTTGATAGGGTACACTGAAGCTTTCTTT
TRBJ1-1 - few TRBV5-5 CASSFAGGSNLGVEAFF TGTGCCAGCAGCTTTGCCGGGGGGAGTAACCTCGGCGTCGAAGCTTTCTTT
TRBJ2-7 - - TRBV25-1 CASSDTGEQYF TGTGCCAGCAGTGACACAGGGGAGCAGTACTTC
TRBJ2-7 - many TRBV6-2/TRBV6-3 CASSYVQGREQYF TGTGCCAGCAGCTATGTGCAGGGAAGAGAGCAGTACTTC
TRBJ2-3 TRBD2 - TRBV5-5 CASSLRAGADTEYF TGTGCCAGCAGCTTGCGAGCGGGGGCAGATACGGAGTATTTT
TRBJ1-4 TRBD1 - TRBV28 CASILDREDEKLFF TGTGCCAGCATCCTGGACAGGGAGGATGAAAAACTGTTTTTT
TRBJ1-1 - - TRBV5-1 CASKFQPNTEAFF TGCGCCAGCAAGTTTCAGCCGAACACTGAAGCTTTCTTT
TRBJ2-4 - - TRBV20-1 CSARGTVKNIQYF TGCAGTGCTAGAGGGACAGTTAAAAACATTCAGTACTTC
TRBJ2-5 - - TRBV24-1 CATSESRSGELQETQYF TGTGCCACCAGTGAGTCGCGTAGCGGTGAACTACAAGAGACCCAGTACTTC
TRBJ1-5 - few TRBV12-3/TRBV12-4 CASSFKLNSNQPQHF TGTGCCAGCAGTTTCAAATTGAATAGCAATCAGCCCCAGCATTTT
TRBJ2-3 TRBD2 - TRBV29-1 CSASSSGEWDTQYF TGCAGCGCTAGCTCTAGCGGGGAATGGGATACGCAGTATTTT
TRBJ1-1 - - TRBV6-1 CASRFSGNTEAFF TGTGCCAGCAGGTTTAGCGGGAACACTGAAGCTTTCTTT
TRBJ1-5 - few TRBV12-3/TRBV12-4 CASSFQANQPQHF TGTGCCAGCAGTTTCCAGGCCAATCAGCCCCAGCATTTT
TRBJ2-7 TRBD2 - TRBV20-1 CSARGLAGALVYEQYF TGCAGTGCTAGAGGGCTAGCGGGGGCCCTCGTCTACGAGCAGTACTTC
TRBJ2-3 TRBD2 few TRBV20-1 CSTKDSGGPRDTQYF TGCAGCACTAAAGATAGCGGGGGGCCGCGCGATACGCAGTATTTT
TRBJ2-5 - few TRBV20-1 CSALPGTLGETQYF TGCAGTGCTTTACCGGGGACCCTCGGGGAGACCCAGTACTTC
TRBJ2-1 - many TRBV5-1 CASSLFGEQFF TGCGCCAGCAGCTTGTTCGGGGAGCAGTTCTTC
TRBJ2-1 TRBD1 - TRBV7-3 CASSPGTGFNNEQFF TGTGCCAGCAGCCCCGGGACAGGGTTCAACAATGAGCAGTTCTTC
TRBJ2-1 - few TRBV14 CASSRGSRGREQFF TGTGCCAGTAGCCGGGGATCCAGGGGGAGGGAGCAGTTCTTC
TRBJ2-1 - once TRBV20-1 CSARGGRGSGDEQFF TGCAGTGCTCGAGGTGGCAGGGGGTCGGGAGATGAGCAGTTCTTC
TRBJ1-6 - few TRBV9 CASSPKGLDSPLHF TGTGCCAGCAGCCCTAAGGGGTTGGATTCACCCCTCCACTTT
TRBJ2-1 - - TRBV7-6 CASSFLEYNEQFF TGTGCCAGCAGCTTTCTAGAATACAATGAGCAGTTCTTC
TRBJ2-1 TRBD2 - TRBV5-1 CASRLAGDHNEQFF TGCGCCAGCAGACTAGCGGGAGACCACAATGAGCAGTTCTTC
TRBJ2-1 - - TRBV5-1 CASSLGHLLDEQFF TGCGCCAGCAGTCTGGGGCACCTCTTGGATGAGCAGTTCTTC
TRBJ2-1 TRBD1 - TRBV7-9 CASSARQGSSYNEQFF TGTGCCAGCAGCGCTCGACAGGGAAGCTCCTACAATGAGCAGTTCTTC
TRBJ1-2 - few TRBV6-6 CASSYSPNYGYTF TGTGCCAGCAGTTACTCTCCTAACTATGGCTACACCTTC
TRBJ2-2 - - TRBV28 CASSLPGRKTGELFF TGTGCCAGCAGTTTACCAGGGAGGAAGACCGGGGAGCTGTTTTTT
TRBJ1-2 TRBD1 - TRBV6-5 CASSYSGQDYGYTF TGTGCCAGCAGTTATTCGGGACAGGACTATGGCTACACCTTC
TRBJ2-3 - - TRBV19 CASSTAGELTDTQYF TGTGCCAGTAGTACCGCAGGGGAACTCACAGATACGCAGTATTTT
TRBJ2-3 - few TRBV24-1 CATSDARTDTQYF TGTGCCACCAGTGATGCGAGGACAGATACGCAGTATTTT
TRBJ2-7 - few TRBV21-1 CAAHGTGRSEQYF TGTGCCGCCCACGGGACGGGGAGGTCCGAGCAGTACTTC
TRBJ2-7 TRBD2 few TRBV7-9 CASSLGPSGGSYEQYF TGTGCCAGCAGCTTGGGTCCTAGCGGGGGATCCTACGAGCAGTACTTC
TRBJ2-7 - - TRBV9 CASSAGVNVQYF TGTGCCAGCAGCGCAGGGGTCAACGTGCAGTACTTC
TRBJ2-5 TRBD1 - TRBV15 CATSRGDRVQETQYF TGTGCCACCAGCAGAGGGGACAGGGTCCAAGAGACCCAGTACTTC
TRBJ2-7 - - TRBV2 CASRGGGGSYEQYF TGTGCCAGCAGGGGTGGGGGCGGCTCCTACGAGCAGTACTTC
TRBJ2-5 TRBD2 - TRBV19 CASSFRTSGLPLETQYF TGTGCCAGTAGTTTCAGGACTAGCGGGTTGCCTCTAGAGACCCAGTACTTC
TRBJ2-5 TRBD2 few TRBV29-1 CSVDPSGRETQYF TGCAGCGTTGACCCTAGCGGGAGAGAGACCCAGTACTTC
TRBJ2-1 - - TRBV19 CASSNPGEAEQFF TGTGCCAGTAGTAACCCCGGGGAGGCTGAGCAGTTCTTC
TRBJ2-7 - few TRBV5-1 CASSLVGAPGEQYF TGCGCCAGCAGCTTGGTTGGGGCCCCTGGCGAGCAGTACTTC
TRBJ2-7 TRBD1 - TRBV24-1 CATSEGTAGTGYEQYF TGTGCCACCAGTGAAGGGACAGCCGGGACAGGCTACGAGCAGTACTTC
TRBJ2-7 - many TRBV2 CASSEDGSYEQYF TGTGCCAGCAGTGAAGACGGCTCCTACGAGCAGTACTTC
TRBJ2-3 TRBD2 - TRBV7-2 CASNRGGGVDTQYF TGTGCCAGCAACCGGGGCGGGGGAGTGGATACGCAGTATTTT
TRBJ2-1 - - TRBV7-2 CASSWTRGDEQFF TGTGCCAGCAGCTGGACCCGAGGGGATGAGCAGTTCTTC
TRBJ2-1 - few TRBV12-3/TRBV12-4 CASSLSRGLGVNEQFF TGTGCCAGCAGTTTGTCCAGGGGCCTAGGGGTCAATGAGCAGTTCTTC
TRBJ2-2 - few TRBV6-5 CASRRVNGELFF TGTGCCAGCCGACGGGTGAACGGGGAGCTGTTTTTT
TRBJ2-3 - - TRBV9 CASSAGMADTQYF TGTGCCAGCAGCGCAGGCATGGCAGATACGCAGTATTTT
TRBJ1-6 - - TRBV9 CASSVTTPGSPLHF TGTGCCAGCAGCGTAACAACCCCAGGTTCACCCCTCCACTTT
TRBJ1-2 - few TRBV6-6 CASSYSSETVNYGYTF TGTGCCAGCAGCTACTCTAGCGAGACAGTTAACTATGGCTACACCTTC
TRBJ2-1 TRBD2 once TRBV3-1 CASSQDPAGTSGRRVEQFF TGTGCCAGCAGCCAAGATCCAGCCGGGACTAGCGGGAGGAGGGTTGAGCAGTTCTTC
TRBJ2-7 - - TRBV28 CASSLGGVTSYEQYF TGTGCCAGCAGTTTAGGCGGGGTCACCTCCTACGAGCAGTACTTC
TRBJ1-1 - - TRBV7-9 CASSLTPGRWTRDEAFF TGTGCCAGCAGCCTGACCCCAGGGAGGTGGACCCGTGATGAAGCTTTCTTT
TRBJ2-1 - - TRBV29-1 CSASLWDGNNEQFF TGCAGCGCCTCCCTTTGGGACGGTAACAATGAGCAGTTCTTC